The source of this T cell receptor (beta chain) is a study of T cells in Graves' hyperthyroidism and ophthalmopathy. Germline CDR1 reads GTSNPN; CDR2 reads SVGIG (reference sequence). J gave up 9 bases and V 7 bases, and 14 bases lay outside the gene matches. The CDR3 loop spans 15 amino acids. Those patients with uncontrolled infection, other autoimmune disease, pregnancy or lactation were excluded. PBMCs stemmed from 10 ml fresh peripheral blood. Using RNA transcripts as the source, TCR beta CDR3 regions were amplified. HTBI primers drove first-round RT-PCR of the TCR CDR3. TCRdb re-analysed the multiplex PCR reads in MiXCR, keeping a single row per CDR3 protein. The repertoire holds nearly 600,000 distinct CDR3 sequences, with approximately 15% as singletons.

This receptor was identified in a woman between 18 and 30 years old with Graves' ophthalmopathy. The genes are TRBV30 and TRBJ1-6; 8 nucleotides line up with TRBD1. The material sequenced was blood. The CDR3 is CASGVLGTGGSPLHF. The CDR3 coding sequence is TGTGCCTCAGGTGTTTTGGGGACAGGAGGTTCACCCCTCCACTTT.